A selection of T cell receptor beta chains follows, all from one sample in a study of blood T cells in healthy people across ages. TCRdb processed the 5' RACE reads anew with MiXCR; each CDR3 protein has one entry. The data hold 780,000 or so distinct CDR3 sequences, with more than 50% observed a single time. The sample comprised blood. These receptors originate from a man between 35 and 55 years old in good health. The CDR3 runs from the conserved cysteine through the conserved F or W. D genes are given only for firm matches. Rows give clone size only sometimes, using once, few, many, or a class for an expanded clone.

d_call: TRBD1
clone_size: few
j_call: TRBJ2-7
v_call: TRBV15
cdr3_nt: TGTGCCACCAGCATCTCCAGGGGAGACAGGGTAAACGAGCAGTACTTC
cdr3_aa: CATSISRGDRVNEQYF

d_call: .
clone_size: .
j_call: TRBJ2-3
v_call: TRBV5-1
cdr3_nt: TGCGCCAGCAGCTTGGATCGCCACAACAAGGGGAATACGCAGTATTTT
cdr3_aa: CASSLDRHNKGNTQYF

d_call: .
clone_size: once
j_call: TRBJ2-5
v_call: TRBV28
cdr3_nt: TGTGCCAGCAGCCCTCGAGGCCCGGCAGGTATCTTCGGGACCCAGTACTTC
cdr3_aa: CASSPRGPAGIFGTQYF

d_call: .
clone_size: few
j_call: TRBJ2-1
v_call: TRBV4-3
cdr3_nt: TGCGCCAGCAGCCAAGATCCTGAGTCGAGTGAGCAGTTCTTC
cdr3_aa: CASSQDPESSEQFF

d_call: TRBD2
clone_size: .
j_call: TRBJ2-1
v_call: TRBV5-1
cdr3_nt: TGCGCCAGCAGCTTGGTGGGAGCGGGGACCTACAATGAGCAGTTCTTC
cdr3_aa: CASSLVGAGTYNEQFF

d_call: .
clone_size: .
j_call: TRBJ1-5
v_call: TRBV12-3/TRBV12-4
cdr3_nt: TGTGCCAGCAGTCTGGGGGCGAGGGATCAGCCCCAGCATTTT
cdr3_aa: CASSLGARDQPQHF

d_call: TRBD2
clone_size: .
j_call: TRBJ2-1
v_call: TRBV11-1
cdr3_nt: TGTGCCAGCAGCCGCCACGGGACTAGCGACTACAATGAGCAGTTCTTC
cdr3_aa: CASSRHGTSDYNEQFF

d_call: .
clone_size: .
j_call: TRBJ1-6
v_call: TRBV9
cdr3_nt: TGTGCCAGCAGCTTACAACCCCCAGGGCCTAATTCACCCCTCCACTTT
cdr3_aa: CASSLQPPGPNSPLHF

d_call: TRBD1
clone_size: once
j_call: TRBJ1-1
v_call: TRBV10-3
cdr3_nt: TGTGCCATCAGGCGGGACAGTGAGAACACTGAAGCTTTCTTT
cdr3_aa: CAIRRDSENTEAFF

d_call: .
clone_size: few
j_call: TRBJ1-2
v_call: TRBV28
cdr3_nt: TGTGCCAGCGAGTCCCCTTCCGGCAGTTCTTATGGCTACACCTTC
cdr3_aa: CASESPSGSSYGYTF